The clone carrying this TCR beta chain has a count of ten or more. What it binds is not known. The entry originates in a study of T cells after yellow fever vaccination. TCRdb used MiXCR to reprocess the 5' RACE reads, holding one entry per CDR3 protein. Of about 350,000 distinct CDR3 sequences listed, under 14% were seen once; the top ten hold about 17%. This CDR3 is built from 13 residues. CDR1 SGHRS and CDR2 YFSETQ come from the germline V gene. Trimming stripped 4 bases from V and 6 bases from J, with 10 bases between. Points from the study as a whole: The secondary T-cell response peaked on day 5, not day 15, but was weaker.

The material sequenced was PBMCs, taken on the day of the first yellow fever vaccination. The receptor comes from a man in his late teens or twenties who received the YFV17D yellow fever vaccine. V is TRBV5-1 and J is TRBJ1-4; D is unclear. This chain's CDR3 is CASSPMTDEKLFF. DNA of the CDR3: TGCGCCAGCAGCCCGATGACGGATGAAAAACTGTTTTTT.